These T cell receptor beta chains were read from a single sample in a study of blood T cell repertoires in COVID-19. This table comes from immunoSEQ multiplex PCR, and its TCRdb copy is limited to in-frame clones, with some not included. This sample carries about 430,000 clones, roughly 84% of them seen once, and the ten largest clones take approximately 1.5%. The sequencing input was PBMCs or T cells enriched from blood (not recorded which). The origin of the receptors is a woman aged 18-29 years who had been exposed to COVID-19. Each CDR3 is given with its conserved first and last residue. Each record gives: J gene, V gene, clone size, CDR3 protein. Clone size is given for some rows only: seen once, a few or many times, or a class if the clone is expanded.

>TRBJ2-7|TRBV7-2|once
CASSLGSLTYEQYF
>TRBJ2-1|TRBV7-5|.
CARSSQDRPYNEQFF
>TRBJ2-7|TRBV27|.
CASSPQDRIDGEQYF
>TRBJ1-2|TRBV28|.
CASSYGDRGRYGYTF
>TRBJ1-5|TRBV30|.
CAWSTGGDNQPQHF
>TRBJ1-4|TRBV7-6|.
CASSLGTGEEKLFF
>TRBJ1-3|TRBV5-8|.
CASSLPDFGNTIYF
>TRBJ2-3|TRBV5-1|.
CASSLDKGPTDTQYF
>TRBJ1-2|TRBV5-1|.
CASSLGTGQDGYTF
>TRBJ2-7|TRBV7-8|.
CASSLRSSGLHEQYF
>TRBJ2-3|TRBV27|.
CASTFRTSGRAKTDTQYF
>TRBJ2-2|TRBV3-1/TRBV3-2|.
CASSKRDGELFF
>TRBJ1-1|TRBV2|.
CASSTHPNTEAFF
>TRBJ1-4|TRBV5-1|.
CASRQGGTNEKLFF
>TRBJ2-1|TRBV18|.
CASSPADPAGGINNEQFF
>TRBJ2-5|TRBV7-2|.
CASTEGQSMYQETQYF
>TRBJ1-2|TRBV28|few
CASTDRGYGYTF
>TRBJ2-1|TRBV11-1|once
CASSFQLAGDNEQFF
>TRBJ1-5|TRBV30|.
CAWERMTGNNQPQHF
>TRBJ2-5|TRBV5-1|.
CASSLDGGRYQETQYF
>TRBJ2-2|TRBV6-1|.
CASSELFRGSGELFF
>TRBJ2-7|TRBV9|.
CASSVDASGRPYEQYF
>TRBJ2-1|TRBV5-1|.
CASSQGASYNEQFF
>TRBJ2-7|TRBV18|.
CASSPDRGSYEQYF
>TRBJ2-5|TRBV5-1|.
CASSSHSAGAGETQYF
>TRBJ2-2|TRBV7-6|.
CASSLVSAGAPGELFF
>TRBJ1-1|TRBV10-3|.
CATTPRQDTEAFF
>TRBJ1-1|TRBV5-1|.
CASSYAPGQGAQNTEAFF
>TRBJ1-3|TRBV4-2|.
CASSQEEQLTGNTIYF
>TRBJ2-1|TRBV4-1|.
CASSPTSSGGFGEQFF
>TRBJ2-3|TRBV7-8|once
CASSLSGGLGDTQYF
>TRBJ2-7|TRBV15|.
CATSSRDSYEQYF
>TRBJ2-7|TRBV4-3|.
CASSQETSGGAGTEQYF
>TRBJ2-3|TRBV7-2|.
CASSSGFTDTQYF
>TRBJ2-3|TRBV15|.
CATSRRLAGVTDTQYF
>TRBJ2-4|TRBV20-1|.
CSASLSRVSKNIQYF
>TRBJ2-3|TRBV30|.
CAWRERGGSIDTQYF
>TRBJ1-5|TRBV2|.
CASRARTGDSNQPQHF
>TRBJ2-7|TRBV7-8|once
CASSLEPSGTPYEQYF
>TRBJ2-3|TRBV28|once
CASSWPGTDTQYF
>TRBJ2-7|TRBV7-9|.
CASSKRGTSGGETYEQYF
>TRBJ2-7|TRBV6-2/TRBV6-3|.
CASSYVQGASYEQYF
>TRBJ1-1|TRBV6-4|.
CASSDSMEGNTEAFF